This T cell receptor (beta chain) was sequenced for a study of T cells after yellow fever vaccination. By 5'RACE template switching, TCR cDNA was produced, with a universal primer site and UMIs added in the process. TCRdb analysed the 5' RACE reads with MiXCR anew, one entry per CDR3 protein. The table lists approximately 450,000 distinct CDR3 sequences, around 20% of them singletons, with roughly a sixth in the top ten. This CDR3 region has 15 residues. The germline V gene encodes CDR1 SQVTM and CDR2 ANQGSEA. Trimming pared 4 bases from V and 5 bases from J, leaving 20 bases between. Concerning this clonotype: Its target is unknown.

Study findings and constraints: The booster saw the reappearance of most primary-vaccination clones (roughly 96% CD4, 80% to 90% CD8). Peaking faster, on day 5 versus 15, the secondary response was nonetheless weaker. Clonotype sharing between CD4 and CD8 compartments was small.

The specimen comprised PBMCs, sampled before the yellow fever booster vaccination. This clonotype originated in a man in his late teens or twenties who received the YFV17D yellow fever vaccine. The gene calls are TRBV29-1 and TRBJ1-1, with D possibly TRBD1 on 5 matching bases. DNA for the CDR3: TGCAGCGTTGTAGCTGACCCCGGGAGGGGAACTGAAGCTTTCTTT. Translating it yields CSVVADPGRGTEAFF.